Presented here are 2 T cell receptor beta chains from one specimen sequenced in a study of blood T cell repertoires in COVID-19 (dated by TCRdb to the early 2020s). The library was produced with the immunoSEQ multiplex PCR assay. In TCRdb, the immuneACCESS table is reduced to in-frame sequences with V and J assigned. These tables do not hold every clone; where another copy was compared, an unresolved V gene accounts for under half, and the others remain unexplained. This sample gives roughly 240,000 clones in total; 70% to 85% of them show up just once. Under 2% of the sample comes from the top ten. The source material was peripheral blood. The source of these receptors is a woman older than 75 with acute or convalescent COVID-19.

The chain recombines TRBV30 with TRBJ1-3; 7 nucleotides line up with TRBD1. Germline assignment: CDR1 GTSNPN and CDR2 SVGIG (reference sequence). The CDR3 sequence is 17 residues long. V lost 4 bases to trimming and J lost 0 bases; unmatched junction nucleotides: 12. Here the CDR3 reads CAWTMGQPGSSGNTIYF. The CDR3 nucleotides are TGTGCCTGGACCATGGGACAGCCCGGAAGCTCTGGAAACACCATATATTTT.

The genes are TRBV4-3 and TRBJ2-3; D is possibly TRBD2 (6 bases). The CDR3 sequence is 15 residues long. The germline gives CDR1 LGHNA, CDR2 YSLEER. V lost 0 bases and J 4 bases, leaving 11 bases between the germline ends. CDR3 amino acids: CASSQDQVAADTQYF. The CDR3 coding sequence is TGCGCCAGCAGCCAAGATCAAGTAGCGGCAGATACGCAGTATTTT.